This record looks at one TCR beta chain sequence and its context. The CDR3 sequence is 12 residues long. The ends were cut back, 7 bases at V and 7 bases at J, with 13 bases in the middle. Per the germline V gene, CDR1 is SGHNT and CDR2 is YYREEE (reference sequence). This sample is part of a study of blood T cell repertoires in COVID-19. Study-level information: Whether acute or convalescent, the COVID-19 samples came from the United States, Italy and Spain. The analysed material was cDNA or gDNA that came from T cells, B-cell-depleted T cells, or PBMCs.

In the study's own analysis: Scientists estimated how many nucleated cells there were by amplifying reference gene primers. TCRdb's copy holds only in-frame clones and misses some; the assay was immunoSEQ multiplex PCR. That table furnishes V, J and clone size, whereas the DNA furnished D and trimming. The top ten clones hold 3.5% to 4% of a sample with roughly 280,000 clones, around 87% of them seen once. The rearrangement uses TRBV5-4 and TRBJ2-3, with D uncertain. The origin of this receptor is a man between 18 and 29 years old with active or convalescent COVID-19. Material for sequencing was peripheral blood. CDR3: CASGENYNTQYF. CDR3 coding DNA: TGTGCCAGCGGAGAGAACTATAATACGCAGTATTTT.